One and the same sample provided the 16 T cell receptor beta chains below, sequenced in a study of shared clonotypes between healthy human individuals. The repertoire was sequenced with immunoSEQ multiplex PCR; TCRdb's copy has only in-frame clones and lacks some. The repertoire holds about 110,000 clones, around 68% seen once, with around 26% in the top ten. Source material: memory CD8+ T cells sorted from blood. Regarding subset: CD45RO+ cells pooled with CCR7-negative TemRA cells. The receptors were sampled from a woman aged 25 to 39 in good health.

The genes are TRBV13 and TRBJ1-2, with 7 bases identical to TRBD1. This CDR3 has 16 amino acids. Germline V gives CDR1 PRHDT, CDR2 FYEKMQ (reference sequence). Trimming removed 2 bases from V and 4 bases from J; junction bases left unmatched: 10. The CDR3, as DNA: TGTGCCAGCAGCTTAACGCGACAGGGACAGACCTATGGCTACACCTTC. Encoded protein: CASSLTRQGQTYGYTF.

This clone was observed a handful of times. The CDR3 nucleotides read TGTGCCAGCAGCCCCCCCTCACAGAAATACGAGCAGTACTTC. Translating it yields CASSPPSQKYEQYF. This chain joins TRBV7-6 and TRBJ2-7, with D uncertain. V was clipped by 5 bases and J by 4 bases, with 15 bases between them. Germline V lookup: CDR1 SGHVS, CDR2 FNYEAQ. This CDR3 has 14 residues. The full variable domain, in which reference TRBV7-6 and TRBJ2-7 provide the parts outside the CDR3, is GAGVSQSPRYKVTKRGQDVALRCDPISGHVSLYWYRQALGQGPEFLTYFNYEAQQDKSGLPNDRFSAERPEGSISTLTIQRTEQRDSAMYRCASSPPSQKYEQYFGPGTRLTVT.

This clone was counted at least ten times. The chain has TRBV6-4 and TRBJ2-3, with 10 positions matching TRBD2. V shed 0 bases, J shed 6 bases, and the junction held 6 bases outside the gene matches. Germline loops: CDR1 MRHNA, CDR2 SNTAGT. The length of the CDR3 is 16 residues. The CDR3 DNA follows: TGTGCCAGCAGTGACTCTCCTAGCGGGAGACCCGATACGCAGTATTTT. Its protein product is CASSDSPSGRPDTQYF.

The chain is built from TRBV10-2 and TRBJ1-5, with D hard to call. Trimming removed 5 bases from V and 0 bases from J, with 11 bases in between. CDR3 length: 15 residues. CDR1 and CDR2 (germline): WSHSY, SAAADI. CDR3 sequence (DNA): TGCGCCAGCAGTAACCAGTACTATAGCAATCAGCCCCAGCATTTT. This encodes CASSNQYYSNQPQHF.

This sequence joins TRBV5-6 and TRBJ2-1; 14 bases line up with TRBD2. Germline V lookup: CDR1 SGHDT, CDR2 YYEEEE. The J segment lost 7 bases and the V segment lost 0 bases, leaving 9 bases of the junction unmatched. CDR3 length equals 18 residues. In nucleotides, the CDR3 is TGTGCCAGCAGCTTGGAGGGACTAGCGGGAGTAAGAAGAAATGAGCAGTTCTTC. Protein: CASSLEGLAGVRRNEQFF. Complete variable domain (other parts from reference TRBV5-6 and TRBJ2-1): DAGVTQSPTHLIKTRGQQVTLRCSPKSGHDTVSWYQQALGQGPQFIFQYYEEEERQRGNFPDRFSGHQFPNYSSELNVNALLLGDSALYLCASSLEGLAGVRRNEQFFGPGTRLTVL.

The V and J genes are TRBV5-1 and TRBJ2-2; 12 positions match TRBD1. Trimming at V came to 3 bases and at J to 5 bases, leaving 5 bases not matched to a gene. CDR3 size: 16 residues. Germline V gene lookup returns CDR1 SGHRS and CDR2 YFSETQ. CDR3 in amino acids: CASSSGQGALTGELFF. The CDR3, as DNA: TGCGCCAGCAGCTCGGGACAGGGGGCGCTTACCGGGGAGCTGTTTTTT.

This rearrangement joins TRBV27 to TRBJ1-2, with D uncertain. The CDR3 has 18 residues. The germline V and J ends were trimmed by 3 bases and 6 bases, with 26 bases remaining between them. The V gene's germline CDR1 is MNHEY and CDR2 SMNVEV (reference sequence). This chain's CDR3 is CASSFTLDRIFDKNGYTF. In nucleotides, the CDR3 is TGTGCCAGCAGTTTTACACTAGATAGGATCTTCGACAAGAATGGCTACACCTTC.

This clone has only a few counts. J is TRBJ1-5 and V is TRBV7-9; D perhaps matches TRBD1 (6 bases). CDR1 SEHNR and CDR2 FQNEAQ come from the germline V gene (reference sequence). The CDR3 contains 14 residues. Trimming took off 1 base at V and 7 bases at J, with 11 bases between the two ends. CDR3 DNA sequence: TGTGCCAGCAGCTTAGGCGGGCAGGGGCAGCCCCAGCATTTT. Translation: CASSLGGQGQPQHF.

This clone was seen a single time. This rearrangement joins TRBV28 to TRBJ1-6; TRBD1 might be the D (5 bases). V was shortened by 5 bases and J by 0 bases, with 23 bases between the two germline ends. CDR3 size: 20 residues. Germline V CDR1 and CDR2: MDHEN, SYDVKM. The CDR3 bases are TGTGCCAGCAGTCCCTGGGACCGTGGGAGAATTAGCTCCTATAATTCACCCCTCCACTTT. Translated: CASSPWDRGRISSYNSPLHF.

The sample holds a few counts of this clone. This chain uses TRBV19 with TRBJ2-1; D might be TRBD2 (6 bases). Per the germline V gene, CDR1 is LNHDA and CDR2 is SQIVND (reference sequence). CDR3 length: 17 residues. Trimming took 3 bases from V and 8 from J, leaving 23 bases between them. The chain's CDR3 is CASSIVTGVSGLDEQFF. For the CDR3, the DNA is TGTGCCAGTAGTATCGTCACGGGGGTCTCGGGCCTTGATGAGCAGTTCTTC.

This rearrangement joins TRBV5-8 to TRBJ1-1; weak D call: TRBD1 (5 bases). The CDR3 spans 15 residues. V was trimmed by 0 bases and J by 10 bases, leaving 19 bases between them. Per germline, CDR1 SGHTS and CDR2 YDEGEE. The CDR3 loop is CASSLVFWGDWGAFF. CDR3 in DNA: TGTGCCAGCAGCTTGGTGTTTTGGGGGGATTGGGGAGCTTTCTTT.

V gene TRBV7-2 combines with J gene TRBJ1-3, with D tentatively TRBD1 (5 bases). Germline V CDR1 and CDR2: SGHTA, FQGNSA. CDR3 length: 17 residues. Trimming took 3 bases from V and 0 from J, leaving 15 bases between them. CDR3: CASSLVTQGGSGNTIYF. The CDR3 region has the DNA TGTGCCAGCAGCTTGGTCACGCAGGGAGGCTCTGGAAACACCATATATTTT. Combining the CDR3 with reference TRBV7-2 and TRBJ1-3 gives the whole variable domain GAGVSQSPSNKVTEKGKDVELRCDPISGHTALYWYRQSLGQGLEFLIYFQGNSAPDKSGLPSDRFSAERTGGSVSTLTIQRTQQEDSAVYLCASSLVTQGGSGNTIYFGEGSWLTVV.

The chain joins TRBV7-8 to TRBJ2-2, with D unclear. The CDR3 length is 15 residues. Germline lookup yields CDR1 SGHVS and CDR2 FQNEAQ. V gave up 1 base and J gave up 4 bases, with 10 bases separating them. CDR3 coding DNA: TGTGCCAGCAGCTTAGAGGCAAGGTCCACCGGGGAGCTGTTTTTT. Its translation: CASSLEARSTGELFF.

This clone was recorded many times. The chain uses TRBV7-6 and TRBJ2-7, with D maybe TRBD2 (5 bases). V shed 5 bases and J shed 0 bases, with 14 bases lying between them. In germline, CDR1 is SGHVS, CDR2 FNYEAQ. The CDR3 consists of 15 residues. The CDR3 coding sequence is TGTGCCAGCAGCCAAACTACGGACTCCTCCTACGAGCAGTACTTC. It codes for CASSQTTDSSYEQYF.

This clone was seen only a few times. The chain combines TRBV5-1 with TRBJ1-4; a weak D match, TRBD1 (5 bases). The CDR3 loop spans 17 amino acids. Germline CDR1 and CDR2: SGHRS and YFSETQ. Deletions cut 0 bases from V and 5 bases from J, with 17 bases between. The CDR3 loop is CASSLALGRTENEKLFF. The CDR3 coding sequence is TGCGCCAGCAGCTTGGCCCTGGGACGCACTGAGAATGAAAAACTGTTTTTT.

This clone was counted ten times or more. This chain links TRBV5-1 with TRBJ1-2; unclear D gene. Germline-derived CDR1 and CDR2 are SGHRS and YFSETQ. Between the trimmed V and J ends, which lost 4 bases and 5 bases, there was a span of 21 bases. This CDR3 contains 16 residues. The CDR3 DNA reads TGCGCCAGCAGCCCGGACCTAGGGTCAAGGGTGTATGGCTACACCTTC. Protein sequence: CASSPDLGSRVYGYTF.